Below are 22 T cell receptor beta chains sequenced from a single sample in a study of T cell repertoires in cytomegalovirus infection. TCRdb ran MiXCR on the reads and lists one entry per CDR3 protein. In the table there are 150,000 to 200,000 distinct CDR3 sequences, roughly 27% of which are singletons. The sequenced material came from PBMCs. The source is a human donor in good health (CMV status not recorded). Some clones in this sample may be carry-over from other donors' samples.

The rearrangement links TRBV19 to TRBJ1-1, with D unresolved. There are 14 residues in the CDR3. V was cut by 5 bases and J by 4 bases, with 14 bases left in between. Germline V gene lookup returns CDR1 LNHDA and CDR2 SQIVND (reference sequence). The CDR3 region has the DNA TGTGCCAGTAGTCCCGGGTCCATCTTCACTGAAGCTTTCTTT. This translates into CASSPGSIFTEAFF. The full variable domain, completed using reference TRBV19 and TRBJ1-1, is DGGITQSPKYLFRKEGQNVTLSCEQNLNHDAMYWYRQDPGQGLRLIYYSQIVNDFQKGDIAEGYSVSREKKESFPLTVTSAQKNPTAFYLCASSPGSIFTEAFFGQGTRLTVV.

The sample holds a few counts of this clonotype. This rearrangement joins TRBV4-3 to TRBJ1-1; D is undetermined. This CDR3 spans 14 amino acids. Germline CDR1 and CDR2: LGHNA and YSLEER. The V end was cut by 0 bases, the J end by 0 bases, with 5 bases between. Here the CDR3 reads CASSQDWMNTEAFF. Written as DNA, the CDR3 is TGCGCCAGCAGCCAAGATTGGATGAACACTGAAGCTTTCTTT.

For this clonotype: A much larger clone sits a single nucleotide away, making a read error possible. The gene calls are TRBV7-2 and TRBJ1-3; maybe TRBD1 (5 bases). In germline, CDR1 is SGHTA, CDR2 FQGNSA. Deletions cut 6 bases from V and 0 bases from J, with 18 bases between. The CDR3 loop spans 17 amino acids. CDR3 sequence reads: CASRVPGRIISGNTIYF. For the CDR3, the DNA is TGTGCCAGCAGGGTTCCGGGACGGATTATCTCTGGAAACACCATATATTTT.

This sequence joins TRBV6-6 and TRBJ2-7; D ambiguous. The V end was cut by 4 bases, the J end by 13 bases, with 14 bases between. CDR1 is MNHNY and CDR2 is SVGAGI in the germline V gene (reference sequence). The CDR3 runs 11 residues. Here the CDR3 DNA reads TGTGCCAGCAGTTCACTTAGCTCTGCTTACTTC. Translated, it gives CASSSLSSAYF.

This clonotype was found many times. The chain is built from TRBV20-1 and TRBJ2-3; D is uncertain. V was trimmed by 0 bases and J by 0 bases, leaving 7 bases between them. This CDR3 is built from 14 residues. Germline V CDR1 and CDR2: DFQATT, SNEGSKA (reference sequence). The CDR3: CSARDQRSTDTQYF. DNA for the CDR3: TGCAGTGCTAGAGATCAGCGCAGCACAGATACGCAGTATTTT.

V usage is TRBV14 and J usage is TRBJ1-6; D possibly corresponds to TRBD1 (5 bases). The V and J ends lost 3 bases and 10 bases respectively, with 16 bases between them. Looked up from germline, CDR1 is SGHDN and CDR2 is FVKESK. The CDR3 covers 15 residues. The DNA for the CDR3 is TGTGCCAGCAGCCAGACATCCTCAGGGTGGTCACCCCTCCACTTT. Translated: CASSQTSSGWSPLHF. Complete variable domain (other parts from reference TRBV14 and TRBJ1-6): EAGVTQFPSHSVIEKGQTVTLRCDPISGHDNLYWYRRVMGKEIKFLLHFVKESKQDESGMPNNRFLAERTGGTYSTLKVQPAELEDSGVYFCASSQTSSGWSPLHFGNGTRLTVT.

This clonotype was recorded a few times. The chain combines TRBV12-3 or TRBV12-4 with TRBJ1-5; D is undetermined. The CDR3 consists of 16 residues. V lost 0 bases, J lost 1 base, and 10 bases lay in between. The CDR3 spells CASSLAMGESNQPQHF. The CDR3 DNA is TGTGCCAGCAGTTTAGCGATGGGAGAGAGCAATCAGCCCCAGCATTTT.

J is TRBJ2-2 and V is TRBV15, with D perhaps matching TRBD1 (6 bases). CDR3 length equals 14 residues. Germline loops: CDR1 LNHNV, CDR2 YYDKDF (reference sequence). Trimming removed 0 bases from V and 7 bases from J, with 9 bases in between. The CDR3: CATSRDRGIGELFF. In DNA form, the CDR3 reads TGTGCCACCAGCAGAGATAGGGGGATCGGGGAGCTGTTTTTT.

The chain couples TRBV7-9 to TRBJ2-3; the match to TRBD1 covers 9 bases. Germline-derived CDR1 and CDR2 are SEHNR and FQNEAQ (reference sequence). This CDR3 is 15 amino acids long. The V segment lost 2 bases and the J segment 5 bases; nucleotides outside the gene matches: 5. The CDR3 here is CASSLRGTGRDTQYF. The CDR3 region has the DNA TGTGCCAGCAGCTTACGGGGGACAGGGAGAGATACGCAGTATTTT.

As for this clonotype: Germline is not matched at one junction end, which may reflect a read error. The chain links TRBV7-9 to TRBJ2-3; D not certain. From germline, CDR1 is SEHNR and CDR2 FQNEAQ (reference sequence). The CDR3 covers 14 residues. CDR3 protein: CAIQRAVSTHTQYF. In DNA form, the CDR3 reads TGTGCCATCCAAAGGGCGGTCAGCACACATACGCAGTATTTT.

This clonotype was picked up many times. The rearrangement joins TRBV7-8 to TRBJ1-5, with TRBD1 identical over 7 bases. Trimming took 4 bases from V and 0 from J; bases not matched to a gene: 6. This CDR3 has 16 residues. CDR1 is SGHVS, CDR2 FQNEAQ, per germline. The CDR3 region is CASSSGDRNSNQPQHF. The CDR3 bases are TGTGCCAGCAGCTCCGGGGACAGAAATAGCAATCAGCCCCAGCATTTT.

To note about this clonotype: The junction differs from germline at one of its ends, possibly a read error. The CDR3: CASSLSRTEEQFF. For the CDR3, the DNA is TGTGCTAGCAGCCTGTCCAGGACAGAGGAGCAGTTCTTC. The gene calls are TRBV7-7 and TRBJ2-1; tentatively, D is TRBD1 (6 bases). This CDR3 contains 13 residues. CDR1 is SSHAT, CDR2 FNYEAQ, per germline (reference sequence).

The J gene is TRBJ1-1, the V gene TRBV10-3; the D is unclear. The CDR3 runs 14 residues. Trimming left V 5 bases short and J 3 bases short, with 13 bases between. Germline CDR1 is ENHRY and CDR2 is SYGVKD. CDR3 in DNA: TGTGCCATCAGTAAGAAGGGTGGGGACACTGAAGCTTTCTTT. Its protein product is CAISKKGGDTEAFF.

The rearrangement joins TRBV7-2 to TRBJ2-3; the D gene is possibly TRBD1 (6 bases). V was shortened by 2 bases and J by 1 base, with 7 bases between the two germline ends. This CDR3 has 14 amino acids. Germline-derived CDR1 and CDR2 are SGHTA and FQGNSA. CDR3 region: CASSLRQGTDTQYF. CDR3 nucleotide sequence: TGTGCCAGCAGCTTACGACAGGGCACAGATACGCAGTATTTT.

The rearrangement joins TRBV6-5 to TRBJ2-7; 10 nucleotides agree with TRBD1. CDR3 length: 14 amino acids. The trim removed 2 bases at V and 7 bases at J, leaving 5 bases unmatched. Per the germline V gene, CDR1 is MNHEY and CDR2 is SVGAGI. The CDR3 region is CASSYGTGAGEQYF. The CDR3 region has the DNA TGTGCCAGCAGTTACGGGACAGGGGCCGGGGAGCAGTACTTC.

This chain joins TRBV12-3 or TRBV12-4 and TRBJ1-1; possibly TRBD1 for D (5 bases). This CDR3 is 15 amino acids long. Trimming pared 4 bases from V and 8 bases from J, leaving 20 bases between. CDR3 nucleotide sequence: TGTGCCAGCAGTTCCCATACGGAGGTGGCAGGGGAAGCTTTCTTT. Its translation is CASSSHTEVAGEAFF.

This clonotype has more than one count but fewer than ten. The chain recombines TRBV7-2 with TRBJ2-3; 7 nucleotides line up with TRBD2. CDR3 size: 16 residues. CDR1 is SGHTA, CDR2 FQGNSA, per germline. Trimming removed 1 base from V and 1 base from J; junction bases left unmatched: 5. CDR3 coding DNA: TGTGCCAGCAGCTTAGATAATAGCGGGCGCACAGATACGCAGTATTTT. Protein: CASSLDNSGRTDTQYF.

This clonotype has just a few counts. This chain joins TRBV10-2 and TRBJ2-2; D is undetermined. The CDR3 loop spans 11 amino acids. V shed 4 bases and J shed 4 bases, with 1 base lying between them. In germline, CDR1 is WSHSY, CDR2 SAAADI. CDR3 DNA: TGCGCCAGCAGTGGCACCGGGGAGCTGTTTTTT. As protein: CASSGTGELFF.

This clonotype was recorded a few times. CDR3 in DNA: TGTGCCAGCAGTCCACTCCGGGCCCAATACGAGCAGTACTTC. As protein: CASSPLRAQYEQYF. The chain is built from TRBV12-3 or TRBV12-4 and TRBJ2-7, with no clear D. The length of the CDR3 is 14 residues. Trimming cost V 5 bases and J 4 bases, with 15 bases left between them.

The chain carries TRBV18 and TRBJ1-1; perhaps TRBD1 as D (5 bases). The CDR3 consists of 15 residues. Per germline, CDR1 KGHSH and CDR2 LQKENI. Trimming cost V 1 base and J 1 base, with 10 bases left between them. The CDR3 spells CASSPLGGQNTEAFF. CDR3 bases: TGTGCCAGCTCACCACTGGGGGGTCAGAACACTGAAGCTTTCTTT.

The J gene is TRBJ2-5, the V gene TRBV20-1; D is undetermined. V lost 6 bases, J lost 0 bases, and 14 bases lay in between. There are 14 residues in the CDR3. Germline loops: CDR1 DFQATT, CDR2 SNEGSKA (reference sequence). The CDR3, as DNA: TGCAGTGCCCCCGGGCAGAAGTACCAAGAGACCCAGTACTTC. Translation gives CSAPGQKYQETQYF.

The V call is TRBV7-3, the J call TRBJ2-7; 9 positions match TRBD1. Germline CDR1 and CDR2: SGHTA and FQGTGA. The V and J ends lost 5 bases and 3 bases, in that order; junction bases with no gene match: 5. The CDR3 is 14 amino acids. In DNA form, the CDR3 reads TGTGCCAGCAGCCCCTCGGGACAGGGCTACGAGCAGTACTTC. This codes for CASSPSGQGYEQYF.